This paragraph covers one T cell receptor beta chain sequence. Its antigen remains unknown. Healthy individuals who donated bone marrow served as the donors. The source of the sample is a study of cytomegalovirus exposure and HLA in healthy donors. Study results and caveats: There were reportedly fewer N-insertions in an Asian-associated ancestry cluster than the roughly 700-donor mean, in a later analysis. CMV antigen specificity of a few CMV-associated chains was confirmed in vitro.

The germline V and J ends were trimmed by 0 bases and 12 bases, with 26 bases remaining between them. The CDR3 loop spans 18 amino acids. The germline V gene has CDR1 LNHDA and CDR2 SQIVND (reference sequence). Primers for the PCR totalled 60 Vbeta and 13 Jbeta. Using immunoSEQ multiplex PCR, the repertoire was profiled, and TCRdb retains in-frame clones only, with some absent. The repertoire consists of under 200,000 clones, with more than 75% occurring once and the leading ten covering 9.7%. The TCR comes from a young man in good health and CMV-seropositive. Sequenced input: PBMCs. The rearrangement links TRBV19 to TRBJ1-4; tentative D call: TRBD1 (6 bases). The CDR3 bases are TGTGCCAGTAGTATAGATCGTGGGGGACGGACAGTTCCCGAAGAACTGTTTTTT. Translating it yields CASSIDRGGRTVPEELFF.